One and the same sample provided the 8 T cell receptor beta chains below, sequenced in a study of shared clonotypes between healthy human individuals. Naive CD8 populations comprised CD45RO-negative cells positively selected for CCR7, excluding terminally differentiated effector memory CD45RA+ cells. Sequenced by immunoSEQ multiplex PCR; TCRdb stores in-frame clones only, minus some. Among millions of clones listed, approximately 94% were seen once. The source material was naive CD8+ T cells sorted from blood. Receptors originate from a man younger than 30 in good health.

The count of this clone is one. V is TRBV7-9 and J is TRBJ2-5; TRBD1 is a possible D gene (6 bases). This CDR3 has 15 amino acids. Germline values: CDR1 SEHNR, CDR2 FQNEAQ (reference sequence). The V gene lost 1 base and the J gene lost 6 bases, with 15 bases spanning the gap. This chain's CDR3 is CASSLVTDSLKTQYF. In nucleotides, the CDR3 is TGTGCCAGCAGCTTAGTAACGGACAGCTTGAAGACCCAGTACTTC. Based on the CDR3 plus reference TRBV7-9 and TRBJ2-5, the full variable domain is DTGVSQNPRHKITKRGQNVTFRCDPISEHNRLYWYRQTLGQGPEFLTYFQNEAQLEKSRLLSDRFSAERPKGSFSTLEIQRTEQGDSAMYLCASSLVTDSLKTQYFGPGTRLLVL.

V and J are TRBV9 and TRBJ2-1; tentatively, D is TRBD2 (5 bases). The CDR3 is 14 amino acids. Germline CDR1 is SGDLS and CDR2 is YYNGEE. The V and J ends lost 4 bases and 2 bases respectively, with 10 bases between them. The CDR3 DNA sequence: TGTGCCAGCAGCAACGGGGTCACCTACAATGAGCAGTTCTTC. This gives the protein CASSNGVTYNEQFF.

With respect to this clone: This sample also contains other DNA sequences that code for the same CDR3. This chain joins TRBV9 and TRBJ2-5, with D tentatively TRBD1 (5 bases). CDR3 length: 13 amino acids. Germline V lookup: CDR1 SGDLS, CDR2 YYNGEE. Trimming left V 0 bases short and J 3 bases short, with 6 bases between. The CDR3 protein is CASSVETEETQYF. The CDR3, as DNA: TGTGCCAGCAGCGTAGAGACAGAAGAGACCCAGTACTTC.

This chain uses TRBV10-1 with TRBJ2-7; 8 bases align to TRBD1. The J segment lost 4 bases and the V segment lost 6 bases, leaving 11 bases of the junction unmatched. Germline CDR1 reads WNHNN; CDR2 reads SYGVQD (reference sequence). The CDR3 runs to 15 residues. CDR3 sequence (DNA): TGCGCCAGCAGCGATGGACAGGGAATAGGGTACGAGCAGTACTTC. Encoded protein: CASSDGQGIGYEQYF.

CDR3 in amino acids: CASSLGQGAEEQYF. CDR3 coding DNA: TGCGCCAGCAGCCTGGGACAGGGGGCGGAGGAGCAGTACTTC. The chain links TRBV5-1 to TRBJ2-7, with 12 bases fitting TRBD1. The CDR3 extends over 14 amino acids. V was pared by 4 bases and J by 7 bases, with 6 bases of the junction left unmatched. CDR1 and CDR2 from the germline V gene are SGHRS and YFSETQ. Based on the CDR3 plus reference TRBV5-1 and TRBJ2-7, the full variable domain is KAGVTQTPRYLIKTRGQQVTLSCSPISGHRSVSWYQQTPGQGLQFLFEYFSETQRNKGNFPGRFSGRQFSNSRSEMNVSTLELGDSALYLCASSLGQGAEEQYFGPGTRLTVT.

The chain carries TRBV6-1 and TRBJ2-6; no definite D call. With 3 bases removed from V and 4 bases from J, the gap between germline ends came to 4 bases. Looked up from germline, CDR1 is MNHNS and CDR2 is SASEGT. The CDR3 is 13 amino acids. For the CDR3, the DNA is TGTGCCAGCAGTGATGGGGGGGCCAACGTCCTGACTTTC. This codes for CASSDGGANVLTF.

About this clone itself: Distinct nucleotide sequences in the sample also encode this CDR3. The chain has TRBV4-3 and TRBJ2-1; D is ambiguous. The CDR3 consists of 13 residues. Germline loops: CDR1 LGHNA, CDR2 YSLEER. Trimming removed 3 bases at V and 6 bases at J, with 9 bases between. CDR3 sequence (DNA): TGCGCCAGCAGCCAGGTCTCGGGCAATGAGCAGTTCTTC. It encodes CASSQVSGNEQFF.

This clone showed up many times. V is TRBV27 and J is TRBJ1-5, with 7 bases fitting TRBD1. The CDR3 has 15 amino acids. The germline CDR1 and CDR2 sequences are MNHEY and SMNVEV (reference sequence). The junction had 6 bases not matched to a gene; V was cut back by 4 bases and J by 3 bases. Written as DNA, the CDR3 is TGTGCCAGCAGTTCATGGACAGGCGACAATCAGCCCCAGCATTTT. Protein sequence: CASSSWTGDNQPQHF.